This T cell receptor beta chain came from a study of blood T cells in healthy people across ages. Trimming removed 4 bases at V and 9 bases at J, with 7 bases between. The CDR3 spans 11 residues. Through a sample-barcoded 5' primer and a J-beta primer mix, a second PCR was run for 7 to 11 cycles. TCRdb processed the 5' RACE reads anew with MiXCR; each CDR3 protein has one entry. The sample lists 800,000 to 950,000 distinct CDR3 sequences, about 29% occurring once. Separately, the same data were catalogued under a study of T cells of mothers and their children.

The chain uses TRBV12-3 or TRBV12-4 and TRBJ2-1, with D perhaps TRBD1 (5 bases). The source of this sequence is a woman aged 35 to 49 in good health. The sequenced sample consisted of blood. CDR3: CASSWGSEQFF. The CDR3 nucleotides are TGTGCCAGCAGTTGGGGCTCTGAGCAGTTCTTC.